These T cell receptor beta chains were read from a single sample in a study of regulatory T cells in long-lasting Graves disease. TCRdb re-analysed the multiplex PCR reads in MiXCR, keeping a single row per CDR3 protein. The sample gives 450,000 to 500,000 distinct CDR3 sequences, around 16% of which show up once; 12% is in the top ten. This same sample was also taken into another study, of T cells in Graves' hyperthyroidism and ophthalmopathy.

The sample was peripheral blood mononuclear cells (PBMCs), taken at new diagnosis, from a patient treated with antithyroid drugs. These receptors were obtained from a middle-aged man with Graves disease. CDR3s include the opening cysteine and the closing phenylalanine or tryptophan. A D gene is named only where the DNA matches it firmly. Clone size appears in some rows only: once, few, many, or a class for an expanded clone.

j_gene | abundance | d_gene | v_gene | CDR3nt | CDR3aa
TRBJ2-6 | few | TRBD1 | TRBV24-1 | TGTGCCACCAGTGATTTTGGGACAGGGTCTGGGGCCAACGTCCTGACTTTC | CATSDFGTGSGANVLTF
TRBJ2-7 | many | NA | TRBV29-1 | TGCAGCGTTGGGTGGTCGGTAGGAGGAGAGCAGTACTTC | CSVGWSVGGEQYF
TRBJ2-1 | few | NA | TRBV7-9 | TGTGCCAGCAGCTTAGCTCGGTCGGGTGGGGACATTTACAATGAGCAGTTCTTC | CASSLARSGGDIYNEQFF
TRBJ2-1 | NA | TRBD2 | TRBV20-1 | TGCAGTGCTAGTGGAGCGGGAGGGCTTTCCTACAATGAGCAGTTCTTC | CSASGAGGLSYNEQFF
TRBJ2-7 | many | TRBD2 | TRBV5-1 | TGCGCCAGCAGCTTCACGAGCGGAGCGGGGTCCGAGCAGTACTTC | CASSFTSGAGSEQYF
TRBJ2-7 | few | NA | TRBV27 | TGTGCCAGCAGAATGACTTCTACCTCCTACGAGCAGTACTTC | CASRMTSTSYEQYF
TRBJ2-3 | many | NA | TRBV11-1 | TGTGCCAGCAGCTTACCGAGGGAAGCAGATACGCAGTATTTT | CASSLPREADTQYF
TRBJ1-2 | few | NA | TRBV25-1 | TGTGCCAGCAGTGAATCTCGGGGGACGGGAATGAGTTACACCTTC | CASSESRGTGMSYTF
TRBJ1-5 | many | TRBD1 | TRBV12-3/TRBV12-4 | TGTGCCAGCAGTTCCGGGACAGGGAACAATCAGCCCCAGCATTTT | CASSSGTGNNQPQHF
TRBJ2-2 | few | TRBD2 | TRBV9 | TGTGCCAGCAGCGAGGGACTAGCGGGTAACACCGGGGAGCTGTTTTTT | CASSEGLAGNTGELFF
TRBJ2-2 | many | NA | TRBV5-1 | TGCGCCAGCAGCTTGGCAAGTGCCGGGGAGCTGTTTTTT | CASSLASAGELFF
TRBJ2-1 | NA | TRBD2 | TRBV20-1 | TGCAGTGCTAGGTCGGGAGGGACGCACAATGAGCAGTTCTTC | CSARSGGTHNEQFF
TRBJ1-2 | many | NA | TRBV18 | TGTGCCAGCTCACCGGACAGTAAATATGGCTACACCTTC | CASSPDSKYGYTF
TRBJ1-2 | few | NA | TRBV12-3/TRBV12-4 | TGTGCCAGCAGCCTCAGGGTGGAAGGCTATGGCTACACCTTC | CASSLRVEGYGYTF
TRBJ2-1 | few | TRBD2 | TRBV20-1 | TGCAGTGCTAGCCGACCGGGACTAGGGCAGTTCTTC | CSASRPGLGQFF
TRBJ2-2 | many | NA | TRBV3-1 | TGTGCCAGCAGCCAGGGGGCGGGCACCGGGGAGCTGTTTTTT | CASSQGAGTGELFF
TRBJ2-7 | many | NA | TRBV3-1 | TGTGCCAGCAGCCAAGTTCCCGGGCAGAGTGAGCAGTACTTC | CASSQVPGQSEQYF
TRBJ2-7 | NA | TRBD2 | TRBV12-3/TRBV12-4 | TGTGCCAGCAGTTTTGGGTCTAGCGGGAGAACGTCGCACGAGCAGTACTTC | CASSFGSSGRTSHEQYF
TRBJ1-1 | NA | NA | TRBV19 | TGTGCCAGCACCTCCGGCAGGAACACTGAAGCTTTCTTT | CASTSGRNTEAFF
TRBJ2-4 | few | NA | TRBV19 | TGTGCCAGTAGTCAGGGTTCAAACATTCAGTACTTC | CASSQGSNIQYF
TRBJ2-1 | NA | TRBD2 | TRBV28 | TGTGCCAGCAGTTTACGAGGACTAGGAGAGTTCTTC | CASSLRGLGEFF
TRBJ1-5 | many | NA | TRBV28 | TGTGCCAGCAGTTTTTCGGGGTATTTTCAGCCCCAGCATTTT | CASSFSGYFQPQHF
TRBJ1-1 | many | NA | TRBV20-1 | TGCAGTGCTAGAGTGGGATCTCCGAACACTGAAGCTTTCTTT | CSARVGSPNTEAFF
TRBJ2-1 | many | NA | TRBV9 | TGTGCCAGCAGCGCTTCACTAGTCAATGAGCAGTTCTTC | CASSASLVNEQFF
TRBJ2-5 | few | TRBD2 | TRBV6-1 | TGTGCCCGAGCAGGGACTAGCGGGAGTGAGACCCAGTACTTC | CARAGTSGSETQYF
TRBJ2-1 | NA | TRBD2 | TRBV2 | TGTGCCAGCATTGAATTGATAGTGGCTAGCGGGACCTCCTACAATGAGCAGTTCTTC | CASIELIVASGTSYNEQFF
TRBJ2-7 | many | NA | TRBV7-2 | TGTGCCAGCAGGGGGCAAGACGGATACTCCTACGAGCAGTACTTC | CASRGQDGYSYEQYF
TRBJ1-4 | many | NA | TRBV30 | TGTGCCTGGAGTGTACGGGCTACAACTAATGAAAAACTGTTTTTT | CAWSVRATTNEKLFF
TRBJ2-3 | NA | TRBD1 | TRBV10-2 | TGCGCCAGCAGTGTACGGACAGGGGCAGATACGCAGTATTTT | CASSVRTGADTQYF
TRBJ1-4 | many | NA | TRBV30 | TGTGCCTGGAGTGCGAAGAAAGAGATGTTTTTT | CAWSAKKEMFF
TRBJ2-2 | few | TRBD1 | TRBV20-1 | TGCAGTGCTAGTATAGGGGACAGTAGCACCGGGGAGCTGTTTTTT | CSASIGDSSTGELFF
TRBJ2-1 | few | NA | TRBV5-1 | TGCGCCAGCAGCTTGGAGCCGGGGGCCATCTCCTACAATGAGCAGTTCTTC | CASSLEPGAISYNEQFF
TRBJ2-3 | NA | NA | TRBV6-2/TRBV6-3 | TGTGCCAGCAGTTACTCTGAAGCGAGCACAGATACGCAGTATTTT | CASSYSEASTDTQYF
TRBJ1-5 | NA | NA | TRBV6-2/TRBV6-3 | TGTGCCATCCGGGGGGAGACTAGCAATCAGCCCCAGCATTTT | CAIRGETSNQPQHF
TRBJ1-2 | many | TRBD1 | TRBV2 | TGTGCCAGCAGTGAAGGTTTAGGGGGCAGGAGATATGGCTACACCTTC | CASSEGLGGRRYGYTF
TRBJ1-2 | NA | NA | TRBV9 | TGTGCCAGCAGCGTAGCTTCGAGCAGGCTCGATGGCTACACCTTC | CASSVASSRLDGYTF
TRBJ2-5 | NA | TRBD1 | TRBV20-1 | TGCAGTGCTCCAGTCACAGGGGTCCAAGAGACCCAGTACTTC | CSAPVTGVQETQYF
TRBJ1-2 | NA | TRBD1 | TRBV20-1 | TGCAGTGCTACGACTCCGGGACAGACGACGTATGGCTACACCTTC | CSATTPGQTTYGYTF
TRBJ2-7 | many | TRBD1 | TRBV5-1 | TGCGCCAGCAGCTGGGGACAGGGAGACGAGCAGTACTTC | CASSWGQGDEQYF
TRBJ2-3 | many | TRBD2 | TRBV6-1 | TGTGCCAGCAGTGTGACTAGCGGGAGAGCGTGGTCAGATACGCAGTATTTT | CASSVTSGRAWSDTQYF
TRBJ2-1 | many | NA | TRBV11-2 | TGTGCCAGCAGCTTACGGGCCGGGACCCCCGACAATGAGCAGTTCTTC | CASSLRAGTPDNEQFF
TRBJ2-1 | few | TRBD1 | TRBV29-1 | TGCAGCGTTGCGGGACAGCTGAGCTCCTACAATGAGCAGTTCTTC | CSVAGQLSSYNEQFF
TRBJ2-7 | few | TRBD1 | TRBV7-9 | TGTGCCAGGACAGGGGACTACGAGCAGTACTTC | CARTGDYEQYF
TRBJ2-1 | NA | TRBD2 | TRBV30 | TGTGCCTGGGTAATAGCGGGTGAGCAGTTCTTC | CAWVIAGEQFF
TRBJ1-2 | NA | TRBD1 | TRBV20-1 | TGCAGTGCGGCAACAGGGGGCTATGGCTACACCTTC | CSAATGGYGYTF
TRBJ2-7 | many | TRBD2 | TRBV5-1 | TGCGCCAGCAGCTTAATTCCGGGACTAGCGGGACGCGAGCAGTACTTC | CASSLIPGLAGREQYF
TRBJ2-1 | NA | NA | TRBV28 | TGTACCAGCAGTATCCGGTCCGGGGGGCGGTATTTAGAGCAGTTCTTC | CTSSIRSGGRYLEQFF
TRBJ1-2 | NA | TRBD1 | TRBV9 | TGTGCCAGCAGCGGGAGACAGGGGGCGACTTATGGCTACACCTTC | CASSGRQGATYGYTF
TRBJ2-7 | many | NA | TRBV5-1 | TGCGCCAGCAGCGGGGGGCCAGGGCCCCTCTACGAGCAGTACTTC | CASSGGPGPLYEQYF
TRBJ2-1 | many | TRBD2 | TRBV18 | TGTGCCAGCTCACCCGTTAGCGGGAGGTCCTACAATGAGCAGTTCTTC | CASSPVSGRSYNEQFF
TRBJ2-4 | NA | TRBD1 | TRBV9 | TGTGCCAGCATCGAGGGGACAGGGGAGCTAGCCAAAAACATTCAGTACTTC | CASIEGTGELAKNIQYF
TRBJ1-5 | NA | NA | TRBV25-1 | TGTGCCAGCAGTGAGGACAGAGCACCTAGCAATCAGCCCCAGCATTTT | CASSEDRAPSNQPQHF
TRBJ2-2 | few | TRBD2 | TRBV6-5 | TGTGCCAGCAGTTACCCAACTAGCGGGAGAGCAAAAACCGGGGAGCTGTTTTTT | CASSYPTSGRAKTGELFF